This T cell receptor (beta chain) was sequenced for a study of cytomegalovirus exposure and HLA in healthy donors. Study outcomes and limitations: Follow-up analysis later connected one missense variant in DCLRE1C with trimming of TCR beta V- and J-genes. In a later analysis, HLA-associated TCR beta chains were more clonally expanded than equally common others. Solely CMV serostatus was available to characterize immune exposure.

V lost 5 bases, J lost 2 bases, and 5 bases stayed unmatched. Germline V lookup: CDR1 SGHTA, CDR2 FQGNSA. The CDR3 is 14 amino acids. The PCR was carried out with 60 Vbeta primers and 13 Jbeta primers. TCRdb's table, derived via immunoSEQ multiplex PCR, lists solely in-frame clones and lacks some. The top ten clones hold under 8% of a sample with a few hundred thousand clones, about 86% of them seen once. This clone was detected once. Its matching antigen is unknown. This chain joins TRBV7-2 and TRBJ2-5; 7 bases are shared with TRBD2. The receptor was derived from a woman in her fifties or sixties in good health and CMV-seropositive. Sequences were obtained from PBMCs. In DNA, the CDR3 is TGTGCCAGCAGCACCAGAGCGGGACAAGAGACCCAGTACTTC. Translating it yields CASSTRAGQETQYF.